This entry lists 6 T cell receptor beta chains sequenced from one sample in a study of T-cell reconstitution after alpha-beta-depleted transplantation in children. A TCRbeta library incorporating unique molecular identifiers was prepared. TCRdb fed the PCR reads into MiXCR, producing one record per CDR3 protein. This sample yields 100,000 to 120,000 distinct CDR3 sequences, of which 10% are seen a single time; around 8.5% belongs to the top ten. The input for sequencing was PBMCs from the stem cell graft donor, taken from the stem cell graft. The source is a human donor who donated a stem cell graft to a child with acute lymphoblastic leukemia.

Ten or more counts support this clonotype. The V and J genes are TRBV5-6 and TRBJ1-5, with TRBD1 matching over 10 bases. Germline loops: CDR1 SGHDT, CDR2 YYEEEE. J was trimmed by 0 bases and V by 4 bases; bases with no gene match: 10. The CDR3 extends over 18 amino acids. CDR3 coding DNA: TGTGCCAGCAGCAGTCCGGGACAGGGGCCTTCTAGCAATCAGCCCCAGCATTTT. Residues: CASSSPGQGPSSNQPQHF.

This clonotype was counted many times. This chain joins TRBV18 and TRBJ1-1; possibly TRBD1 for D (5 bases). The CDR3 runs 15 residues. The germline V and J ends were trimmed by 3 bases and 1 base, with 12 bases remaining between them. Per the germline V gene, CDR1 is KGHSH and CDR2 is LQKENI. The CDR3 sequence: CASSPVSGGNTEAFF. The CDR3 DNA follows: TGTGCCAGCTCACCCGTTAGTGGGGGGAACACTGAAGCTTTCTTT.

This clonotype was seen ten or more times. The gene calls are TRBV7-2 and TRBJ1-2; maybe TRBD1 (5 bases). V dropped 2 bases and J dropped 8 bases, with 24 bases sitting between them. CDR1 and CDR2 from the germline V gene are SGHTA and FQGNSA. The CDR3 contains 17 residues. CDR3 DNA sequence: TGTGCCAGCAGCTTAACCGTTACGAATGGTGGGACCCAAGGCTACACCTTC. Its protein is CASSLTVTNGGTQGYTF. The complete variable domain, with remaining parts taken from reference TRBV7-2 and TRBJ1-2, reads GAGVSQSPSNKVTEKGKDVELRCDPISGHTALYWYRQSLGQGLEFLIYFQGNSAPDKSGLPSDRFSAERTGGSVSTLTIQRTQQEDSAVYLCASSLTVTNGGTQGYTFGSGTRLTVV.

This clonotype was observed at least ten times. V gene TRBV29-1 combines with J gene TRBJ2-2; 7 bases map to TRBD1. Germline CDR1 is SQVTM and CDR2 is ANQGSEA. The junction had 8 bases not matched to a gene; V was cut back by 4 bases and J by 3 bases. The CDR3 loop spans 15 amino acids. CDR3 sequence: CSVGGTVGYTGELFF. DNA of the CDR3: TGCAGCGTTGGAGGGACAGTCGGGTACACCGGGGAGCTGTTTTTT.

At least ten counts were recorded for this clonotype. This chain connects TRBV7-6 to TRBJ2-7; the D gene is possibly TRBD1 (5 bases). The CDR3 is 13 amino acids. V gave up 2 bases and J gave up 5 bases, with 10 bases separating them. Germline V lookup: CDR1 SGHVS, CDR2 FNYEAQ. In DNA form, the CDR3 reads TGTGCCAGCAGCTTAAATCTCAGGGACGAGCAGTACTTC. Encoded protein: CASSLNLRDEQYF.

The chain uses TRBV7-9 and TRBJ2-5; TRBD1 might be the D (6 bases). The CDR3 covers 17 residues. Germline V gives CDR1 SEHNR, CDR2 FQNEAQ (reference sequence). Trimming cost V 2 bases and J 5 bases, with 21 bases left between them. The CDR3 loop reads CASSLRGAAGAEETQYF. For the CDR3, the DNA is TGTGCCAGCAGCTTAAGGGGTGCGGCAGGGGCTGAGGAGACCCAGTACTTC.